Given below is one T cell receptor (beta chain) in context. Its antigen is as yet unknown. The PCR was carried out with 60 Vbeta primers and 13 Jbeta primers. Clones were read by immunoSEQ multiplex PCR, and TCRdb kept only the in-frame ones, dropping some. The sample shows about 70,000 clones, roughly 74% of them seen only once. Trimming pared 4 bases from V and 8 bases from J, leaving 19 bases between. The length of the CDR3 is 15 residues. CDR1 and CDR2 from the germline V gene are SGHRS and YFSETQ. The sample belongs to a study of cytomegalovirus exposure and HLA in healthy donors. Findings and limits, study-wide: In a later analysis, V- and J-gene trimming of beta chains associated with a DCLRE1C missense variant, replicated independently.

Those who donated were healthy bone marrow donors. Sample: PBMCs. The sequence was obtained from a woman aged 60-75 years in good health and CMV-seropositive. The chain couples TRBV5-1 to TRBJ2-1, with a weak D call TRBD2 (5 bases). DNA for the CDR3: TGCGCCAGCAGCCCCTCCAAGGACTTGAGGGATGAGCAGTTCTTC. Encoded protein: CASSPSKDLRDEQFF. Based on the CDR3 plus reference TRBV5-1 and TRBJ2-1, the full variable domain is KAGVTQTPRYLIKTRGQQVTLSCSPISGHRSVSWYQQTPGQGLQFLFEYFSETQRNKGNFPGRFSGRQFSNSRSEMNVSTLELGDSALYLCASSPSKDLRDEQFFGPGTRLTVL.